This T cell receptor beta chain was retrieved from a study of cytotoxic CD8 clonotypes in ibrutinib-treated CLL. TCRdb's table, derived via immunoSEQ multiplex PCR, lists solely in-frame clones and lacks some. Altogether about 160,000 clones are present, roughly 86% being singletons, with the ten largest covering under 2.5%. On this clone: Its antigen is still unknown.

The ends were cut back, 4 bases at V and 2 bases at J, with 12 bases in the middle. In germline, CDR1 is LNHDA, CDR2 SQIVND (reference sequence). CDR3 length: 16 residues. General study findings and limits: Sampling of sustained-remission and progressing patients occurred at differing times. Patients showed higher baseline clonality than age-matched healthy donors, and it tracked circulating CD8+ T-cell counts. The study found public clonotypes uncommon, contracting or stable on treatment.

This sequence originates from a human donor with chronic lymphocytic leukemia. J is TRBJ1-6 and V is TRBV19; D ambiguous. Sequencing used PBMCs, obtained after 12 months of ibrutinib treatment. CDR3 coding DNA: TGTGCCAGTAGTACACGGACGGTCCCCTATAATTCACCCCTCCACTTT. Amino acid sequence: CASSTRTVPYNSPLHF. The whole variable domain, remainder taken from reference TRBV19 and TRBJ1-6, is DGGITQSPKYLFRKEGQNVTLSCEQNLNHDAMYWYRQDPGQGLRLIYYSQIVNDFQKGDIAEGYSVSREKKESFPLTVTSAQKNPTAFYLCASSTRTVPYNSPLHFGNGTRLTVT.